This TCR beta chain derives from a study of PD-1 blockade in classical Hodgkin lymphoma. The germline V gene has CDR1 LNHDA and CDR2 SQIVND (reference sequence). This CDR3 is 20 amino acids long. V lost 9 bases to trimming and J lost 1 base; unmatched junction nucleotides: 20. A note on this clone: Its antigen remains unidentified.

Patients all relapsed after autologous stem cell transplantation, and there was variation in brentuximab vedotin exposure. From thawed PBMCs, CD4+ T cells were purified using magnetic negative selection. Findings and caveats of the study: No one has yet defined what causes the repertoire differences, which may be disease activity or prior therapy. Newly diagnosed and completely responding patients shared comparable baseline diversity.

Profiled with immunoSEQ multiplex PCR; TCRdb holds only in-frame clones, not every one. The sample comprises 25,000 to 35,000 clones, less than 90% of which are singletons, and approximately 2.4% rests with the top ten. This sequence originates from a human donor with classical Hodgkin lymphoma. The specimen comprised CD4+ T cells from blood, sampled at baseline. The V gene is TRBV19, the J gene TRBJ2-4; 11 bases fit TRBD2. CDR3 DNA: TGTGCCAGCACAGCCAGACTAGCGGGATTAAGTAAGGTGGCCAAAAACATTCAGTACTTC. This sequence encodes CASTARLAGLSKVAKNIQYF.